The T cell receptor beta chain described here comes from a study of Graves' ophthalmopathy and Graves' hyperthyroidism. Study-level results: Most thyroid clonotypes with frequency above 0.001 were detected in blood too. Using a 13-signature model, the authors split ophthalmopathy from stable hyperthyroidism, with roughly 90% sensitivity and 65% to 82% specificity.

Investigators amplified TCR beta CDR3 regions from RNA transcripts. Amplification began with first-round RT-PCR using HTBI primers, then second-round multiplex PCR was performed. A single record per CDR3 protein comes from TCRdb applying MiXCR to the multiplex PCR reads. The data contain around 1.1 million distinct CDR3 sequences, around a third of them singletons. This clonotype was seen only a few times. The antigen is undetermined. CDR3 length equals 12 residues. V lost 5 bases and J lost 5; bases outside the gene matches: 2. Germline V gene sequence: CDR1 SGHAT, CDR2 FQNNGV. Newly diagnosed hyperthyroidism donors, aged 18 to 65, duration under 2 months. Thyroid ultrasound, orbital computed tomography, TRAb, serum thyroxine and clinical symptoms formed the basis of diagnosis.

The sequence derives from an adult man with Graves' hyperthyroidism. The chain has TRBV11-2 and TRBJ2-5; 7 positions match TRBD2. Sequencing input: peripheral blood or thyroid tissue (not recorded which). The CDR3 nucleotides are TGTGCCAGCAGCACTAGCGTGGAGACCCAGTACTTC. Protein product: CASSTSVETQYF.